The clone carrying this T cell receptor (beta chain) was observed many times. The antigen is undetermined. This entry is derived from a study of T cells in Graves' hyperthyroidism and ophthalmopathy. The overall study: The initial diagnosis was the point when peripheral blood was collected, ahead of any treatment.

The study, taken as a whole, reports: It was a median approximately 6 months before onset that the model predicted ophthalmopathy.

The investigators amplified TCR beta CDR3 regions from RNA transcripts. When the TCR CDR3 underwent first-round RT-PCR, the HTBI primer set was used. Each CDR3 protein gets one entry after TCRdb re-called the multiplex PCR reads with MiXCR. The sample yields some 370,000 distinct CDR3 sequences, about an eighth seen once. Germline lookup yields CDR1 SEHNR and CDR2 FQNEAQ (reference sequence). The trim removed 5 bases at V and 2 bases at J, leaving 6 bases unmatched. There are 14 residues in the CDR3. The gene calls are TRBV7-9 and TRBJ2-7, with TRBD2 identical over 7 bases. The sequencing input was blood. This receptor was identified in a man between 45 and 60 years old with Graves' ophthalmopathy. The CDR3 spells CASSTSGTTYEQYF. Here the CDR3 DNA reads TGTGCCAGCAGCACCTCCGGGACTACCTACGAGCAGTACTTC.